This T cell receptor (beta chain) was found in a study of control samples from healthy donors and cancer patients. The germline V gene encodes CDR1 MNHEY and CDR2 SVGEGT. Trimming cost V 2 bases and J 0 bases, with 7 bases left between them. This CDR3 has 14 residues. Clones were sequenced by immunoSEQ multiplex PCR, and TCRdb holds only the in-frame ones, with some missing. The table shows hundreds of thousands of clones, with around 80% occurring only once. V is TRBV6-2 or TRBV6-3 and J is TRBJ2-5, with D perhaps matching TRBD2 (5 bases). The TCR originated in a woman aged 55 to 70 with lung cancer. The source material was PBMCs. The CDR3 loop reads CASSYVAYQETQYF. The CDR3 DNA follows: TGTGCCAGCAGTTACGTAGCGTACCAAGAGACCCAGTACTTC.